These T cell receptor beta chains were read from a single sample in a study of monozygotic twins with inflammatory bowel disease. TCRdb reprocessed the 5' RACE reads and reports one entry per CDR3 protein, with no DNA. This table lists 350,000 to 550,000 distinct CDR3 sequences. The sequenced sample was blood. The receptors originated from a human donor with ulcerative colitis or Crohn's disease, or a healthy co-twin of an affected twin (not recorded which). The CDR3 runs from the conserved cysteine through the conserved F or W. The order of the fields is V gene, J gene, CDR3 protein.

v_call: TRBV10-3; j_call: TRBJ2-3; cdr3_aa: CAISAATGLGTDTQYF
v_call: TRBV7-3; j_call: TRBJ2-2; cdr3_aa: CASSLDSVRELFF
v_call: TRBV19; j_call: TRBJ1-5; cdr3_aa: CASSTQGQGNQPQHF
v_call: TRBV20-1; j_call: TRBJ2-5; cdr3_aa: CSARRGSGGETQYF
v_call: TRBV19; j_call: TRBJ2-7; cdr3_aa: CASSMNRGDGEQYF
v_call: TRBV5-1; j_call: TRBJ2-3; cdr3_aa: CASSAGTSGAVDTQYF
v_call: TRBV20-1; j_call: TRBJ2-2; cdr3_aa: CSARPDRGGTGELFF
v_call: TRBV29-1; j_call: TRBJ2-2; cdr3_aa: CSVEDGTGDTGELFF
v_call: TRBV4-3; j_call: TRBJ2-7; cdr3_aa: CASSQGLSGQRGEQYF
v_call: TRBV19; j_call: TRBJ2-2; cdr3_aa: CASSLPGGTNTGELFF
v_call: TRBV5-4; j_call: TRBJ2-1; cdr3_aa: CASSQDREGHEQFF
v_call: TRBV10-3; j_call: TRBJ2-5; cdr3_aa: CAISPGLQETQYF
v_call: TRBV29-1; j_call: TRBJ2-1; cdr3_aa: CSVSQGNIHNEQFF
v_call: TRBV12-2; j_call: TRBJ2-1; cdr3_aa: CASRLLADNEQFF
v_call: TRBV5-4; j_call: TRBJ2-3; cdr3_aa: CASSLELAGATDTQYF
v_call: TRBV4-2; j_call: TRBJ1-1; cdr3_aa: CASSESKYGGTEAFF
v_call: TRBV20-1; j_call: TRBJ2-1; cdr3_aa: CSARVAGGQSPWNEQFF
v_call: TRBV5-1; j_call: TRBJ2-5; cdr3_aa: CASSLVAGRQETQYF
v_call: TRBV5-4; j_call: TRBJ2-1; cdr3_aa: CASTPRDRGSNEQFF
v_call: TRBV24-1; j_call: TRBJ2-1; cdr3_aa: CATSDFGQGNNEQFF
v_call: TRBV5-4; j_call: TRBJ1-1; cdr3_aa: CASSRWEGTEAFF
v_call: TRBV18; j_call: TRBJ2-5; cdr3_aa: CASSPSTSGRGETQYF
v_call: TRBV12-3/TRBV12-4; j_call: TRBJ2-3; cdr3_aa: CASSSGQVDTQYF
v_call: TRBV6-6; j_call: TRBJ2-3; cdr3_aa: CASSYLRGDTQYF
v_call: TRBV29-1; j_call: TRBJ2-3; cdr3_aa: CSEGGSDTQYF
v_call: TRBV14; j_call: TRBJ2-1; cdr3_aa: CASSQVLSRGTYNEQFF
v_call: TRBV18; j_call: TRBJ2-1; cdr3_aa: CASSSSRGGQDEQFF
v_call: TRBV2; j_call: TRBJ2-1; cdr3_aa: CASRLRDRGGFEQFF
v_call: TRBV10-3; j_call: TRBJ1-1; cdr3_aa: CAISTSPTEAFF
v_call: TRBV28; j_call: TRBJ1-1; cdr3_aa: CASSFPTGAWLF
v_call: TRBV12-3/TRBV12-4; j_call: TRBJ1-1; cdr3_aa: CASSPTGSRTEAFF
v_call: TRBV20-1; j_call: TRBJ1-6; cdr3_aa: CSGRQGTDSPLHF
v_call: TRBV5-1; j_call: TRBJ2-5; cdr3_aa: CASNPDREGTQYF
v_call: TRBV20-1; j_call: TRBJ2-7; cdr3_aa: CSAWAGSSSYEQYF
v_call: TRBV7-6; j_call: TRBJ1-2; cdr3_aa: CASSLQGNARYGYTF
v_call: TRBV20-1; j_call: TRBJ2-5; cdr3_aa: CSALRPAGAQETQYF
v_call: TRBV19; j_call: TRBJ2-4; cdr3_aa: CASLEVAKNIQYF
v_call: TRBV18; j_call: TRBJ2-1; cdr3_aa: CASSPPGPIYNEQFF
v_call: TRBV10-3; j_call: TRBJ1-1; cdr3_aa: CAIRTGVANTEAFF
v_call: TRBV20-1; j_call: TRBJ2-1; cdr3_aa: CSARDPGQRMDEQFF
v_call: TRBV12-3/TRBV12-4; j_call: TRBJ1-1; cdr3_aa: CASTMMGGYSTEAFF
v_call: TRBV5-1; j_call: TRBJ2-2; cdr3_aa: CASSRSASDNTGELFF
v_call: TRBV5-1; j_call: TRBJ2-2; cdr3_aa: CASSLEMATGELFF
v_call: TRBV27; j_call: TRBJ1-1; cdr3_aa: CASSASGTNTEAFF
v_call: TRBV6-5; j_call: TRBJ2-2; cdr3_aa: CASSYRGIAGSGELFF
v_call: TRBV12-3/TRBV12-4; j_call: TRBJ1-1; cdr3_aa: CASSLAGRGEAFF
v_call: TRBV5-1; j_call: TRBJ2-3; cdr3_aa: CASSLLVASTDTQYF
v_call: TRBV6-1; j_call: TRBJ1-5; cdr3_aa: CASSETGGGQPQHF
v_call: TRBV7-2; j_call: TRBJ2-5; cdr3_aa: CASSLKGLAGVETQYF
v_call: TRBV6-5; j_call: TRBJ2-1; cdr3_aa: CASTGNRGRKQFF
v_call: TRBV29-1; j_call: TRBJ2-3; cdr3_aa: CSVERSGGAIDTQYF
v_call: TRBV5-1; j_call: TRBJ1-1; cdr3_aa: CASSTTGPGTTEAFF
v_call: TRBV6-5; j_call: TRBJ1-6; cdr3_aa: CASSYGSPGQSNSPLHF